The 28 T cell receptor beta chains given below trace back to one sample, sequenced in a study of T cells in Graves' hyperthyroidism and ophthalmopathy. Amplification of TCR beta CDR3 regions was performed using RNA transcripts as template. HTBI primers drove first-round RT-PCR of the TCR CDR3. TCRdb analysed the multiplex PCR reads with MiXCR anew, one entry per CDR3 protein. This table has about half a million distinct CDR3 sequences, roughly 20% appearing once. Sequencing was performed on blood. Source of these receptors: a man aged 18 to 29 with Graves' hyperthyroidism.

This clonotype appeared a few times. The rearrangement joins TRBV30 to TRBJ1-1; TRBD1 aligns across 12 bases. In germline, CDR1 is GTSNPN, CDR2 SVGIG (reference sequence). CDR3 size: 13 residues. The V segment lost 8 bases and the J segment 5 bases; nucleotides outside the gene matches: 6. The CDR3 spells CAGTGGDGTEAFF. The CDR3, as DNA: TGTGCCGGGACAGGGGGCGATGGAACTGAAGCTTTCTTT. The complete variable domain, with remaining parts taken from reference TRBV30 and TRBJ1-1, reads SQTIHQWPATLVQPVGSPLSLECTVEGTSNPNLYWYRQAAGRGLQLLFYSVGIGQISSEVPQNLSASRPQDRQFILSSKKLLLSDSGFYLCAGTGGDGTEAFFGQGTRLTVV.

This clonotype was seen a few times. This CDR3 is CSASQSLAGQTYEQYF. The CDR3 DNA sequence: TGCAGTGCTAGCCAATCTCTAGCGGGGCAGACCTACGAGCAGTACTTC. The chain is built from TRBV20-1 and TRBJ2-7, with TRBD2 identical over 9 bases. Germline lookup yields CDR1 DFQATT and CDR2 SNEGSKA (reference sequence). The V and J ends lost 3 bases and 2 bases, in that order; junction bases with no gene match: 11. This CDR3 spans 16 amino acids.

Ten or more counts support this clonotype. Written as DNA, the CDR3 is TGTGCCAGCAGTGGTAGCTTCTACGAGCAGTACTTC. Amino acid sequence: CASSGSFYEQYF. The chain carries TRBV2 and TRBJ2-7; D is uncertain. Germline V gene lookup returns CDR1 SNHLY and CDR2 FYNNEI. CDR3 length: 12 residues. Trimming removed 4 bases at V and 3 bases at J, with 7 bases between.

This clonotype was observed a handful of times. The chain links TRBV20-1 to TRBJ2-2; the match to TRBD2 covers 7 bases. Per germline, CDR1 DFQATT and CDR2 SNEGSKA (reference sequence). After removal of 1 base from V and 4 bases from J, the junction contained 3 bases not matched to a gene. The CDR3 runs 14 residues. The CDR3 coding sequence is TGCAGTGCTAGAGTAGCGGGCGTCACCGGGGAGCTGTTTTTT. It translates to CSARVAGVTGELFF.

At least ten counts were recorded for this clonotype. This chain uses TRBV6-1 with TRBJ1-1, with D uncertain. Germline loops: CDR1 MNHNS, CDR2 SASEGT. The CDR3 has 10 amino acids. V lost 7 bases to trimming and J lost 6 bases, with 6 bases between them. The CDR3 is CASNEPEAFF. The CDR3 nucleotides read TGTGCCAGCAACGAGCCTGAAGCTTTCTTT.

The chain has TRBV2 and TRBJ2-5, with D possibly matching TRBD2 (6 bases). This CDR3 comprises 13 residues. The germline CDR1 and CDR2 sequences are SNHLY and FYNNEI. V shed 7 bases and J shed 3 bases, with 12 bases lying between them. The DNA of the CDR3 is TGTGCCAGCACAAAGTGGGGGGAAGAGACCCAGTACTTC. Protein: CASTKWGEETQYF.

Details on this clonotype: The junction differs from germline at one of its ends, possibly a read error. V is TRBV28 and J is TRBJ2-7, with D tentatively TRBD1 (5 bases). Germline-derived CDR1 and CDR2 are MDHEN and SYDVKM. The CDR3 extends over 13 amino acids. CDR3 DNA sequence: TGTGCCAGCAGTTTACCAGGGTGGCCCGAGCGGTACTTC. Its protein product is CASSLPGWPERYF.

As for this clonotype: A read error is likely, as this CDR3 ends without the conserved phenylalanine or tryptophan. In DNA, the CDR3 is TGTGCCACCAGTGACGGGGTCACAGATACGCAGTATTGT. Translation: CATSDGVTDTQYC. This chain links TRBV24-1 with TRBJ2-3; D possibly corresponds to TRBD2 (5 bases). Per the germline V gene, CDR1 is KGHDR and CDR2 is SFDVKD. The CDR3 loop spans 13 amino acids. Trimming removed 4 bases at V and 2 bases at J, with 6 bases between.

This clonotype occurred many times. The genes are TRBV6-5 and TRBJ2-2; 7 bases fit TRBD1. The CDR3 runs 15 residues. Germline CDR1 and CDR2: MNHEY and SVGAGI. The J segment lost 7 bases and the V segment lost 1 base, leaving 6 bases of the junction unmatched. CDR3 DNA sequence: TGTGCCAGCAGTTACTTCAGGGGGTTACACGGGGAGCTGTTTTTT. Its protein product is CASSYFRGLHGELFF.

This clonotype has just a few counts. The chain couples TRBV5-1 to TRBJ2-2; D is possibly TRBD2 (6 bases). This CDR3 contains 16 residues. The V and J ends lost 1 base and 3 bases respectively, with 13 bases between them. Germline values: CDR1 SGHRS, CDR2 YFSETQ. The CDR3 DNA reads TGCGCCAGCAGCTTGTTGGCGGGGCGCGACACCGGGGAGCTGTTTTTT. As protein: CASSLLAGRDTGELFF.

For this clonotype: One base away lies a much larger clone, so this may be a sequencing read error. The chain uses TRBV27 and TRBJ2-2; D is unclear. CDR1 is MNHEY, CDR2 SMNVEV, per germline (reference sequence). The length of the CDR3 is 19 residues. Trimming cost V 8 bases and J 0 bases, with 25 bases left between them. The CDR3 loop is CASGQGGPRLMTNTGELFF. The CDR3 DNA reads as TGTGCCAGCGGCCAAGGTGGACCAAGACTGATGACGAACACCGGGGAGCTGTTTTTT.

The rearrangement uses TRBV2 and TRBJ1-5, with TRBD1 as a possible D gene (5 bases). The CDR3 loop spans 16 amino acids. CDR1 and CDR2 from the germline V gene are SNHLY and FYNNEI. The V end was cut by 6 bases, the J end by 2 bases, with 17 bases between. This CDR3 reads CASSPGAGGGNQPQHF. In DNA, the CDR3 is TGTGCCAGCAGCCCCGGGGCGGGGGGTGGCAATCAGCCCCAGCATTTT.

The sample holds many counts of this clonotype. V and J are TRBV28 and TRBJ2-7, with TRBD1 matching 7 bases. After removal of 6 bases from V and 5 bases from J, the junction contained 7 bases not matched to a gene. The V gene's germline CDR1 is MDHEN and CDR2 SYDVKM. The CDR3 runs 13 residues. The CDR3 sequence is CASSDRAGNEQYF. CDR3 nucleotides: TGTGCCAGCAGCGACAGGGCAGGAAACGAGCAGTACTTC. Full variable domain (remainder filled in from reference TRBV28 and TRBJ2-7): DVKVTQSSRYLVKRTGEKVFLECVQDMDHENMFWYRQDPGLGLRLIYFSYDVKMKEKGDIPEGYSVSREKKERFSLILESASTNQTSMYLCASSDRAGNEQYFGPGTRLTVT.

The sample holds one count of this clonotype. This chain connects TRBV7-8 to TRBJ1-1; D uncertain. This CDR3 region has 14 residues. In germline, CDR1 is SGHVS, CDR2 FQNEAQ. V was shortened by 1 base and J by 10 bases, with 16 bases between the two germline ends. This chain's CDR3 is CASSLGSAGVRAFF. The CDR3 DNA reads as TGTGCCAGCAGCTTAGGTTCCGCGGGAGTAAGAGCTTTCTTT.

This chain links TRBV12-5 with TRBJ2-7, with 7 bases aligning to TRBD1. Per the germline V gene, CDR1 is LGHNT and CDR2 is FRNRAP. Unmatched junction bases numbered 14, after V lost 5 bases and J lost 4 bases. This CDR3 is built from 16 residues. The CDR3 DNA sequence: TGTGCTAGTGGTCGGAAACGTGGGGACAGCAAGTACGAGCAGTACTTC. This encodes CASGRKRGDSKYEQYF.

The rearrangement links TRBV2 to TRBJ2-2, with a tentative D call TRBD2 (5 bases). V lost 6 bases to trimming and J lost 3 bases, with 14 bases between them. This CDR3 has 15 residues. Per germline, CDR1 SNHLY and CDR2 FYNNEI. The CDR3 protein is CASSDFLGDTGELFF. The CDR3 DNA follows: TGTGCCAGCAGCGATTTTTTGGGAGACACCGGGGAGCTGTTTTTT.

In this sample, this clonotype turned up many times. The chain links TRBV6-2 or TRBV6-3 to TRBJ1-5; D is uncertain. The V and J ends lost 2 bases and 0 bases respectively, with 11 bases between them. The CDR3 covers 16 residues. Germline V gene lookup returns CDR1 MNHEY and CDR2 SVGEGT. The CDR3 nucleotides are TGTGCCAGCAGTTACGTCTCGATATATAGCAATCAGCCCCAGCATTTT. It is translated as CASSYVSIYSNQPQHF.

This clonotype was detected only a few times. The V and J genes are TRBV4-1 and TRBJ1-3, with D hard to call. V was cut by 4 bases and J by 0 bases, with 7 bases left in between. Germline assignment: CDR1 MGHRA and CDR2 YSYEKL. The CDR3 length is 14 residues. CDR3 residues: CASSPASSGNTIYF. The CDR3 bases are TGCGCCAGCAGCCCAGCAAGCTCTGGAAACACCATATATTTT.

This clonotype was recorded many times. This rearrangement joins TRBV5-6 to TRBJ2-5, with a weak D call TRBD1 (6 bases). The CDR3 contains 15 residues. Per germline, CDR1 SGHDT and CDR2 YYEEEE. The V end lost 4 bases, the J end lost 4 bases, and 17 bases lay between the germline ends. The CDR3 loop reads CASSKGHLVGETQYF. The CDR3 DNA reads TGTGCCAGCAGCAAGGGACATCTAGTAGGAGAGACCCAGTACTTC.

The CDR3 here is CASTAGDLNQPQHF. The CDR3, as DNA: TGTGCCAGCACGGCAGGGGACCTCAATCAGCCCCAGCATTTT. V gene TRBV2 combines with J gene TRBJ1-5; D possibly corresponds to TRBD1 (6 bases). Trimming stripped 7 bases from V and 3 bases from J, with 13 bases between. This CDR3 comprises 14 residues. Germline lookup yields CDR1 SNHLY and CDR2 FYNNEI. The variable domain in full, with the rest retrieved from reference TRBV2 and TRBJ1-5, is EPEVTQTPSHQVTQMGQEVILRCVPISNHLYFYWYRQILGQKVEFLVSFYNNEISEKSEIFDDQFSVERPDGSNFTLKIRSTKLEDSAMYFCASTAGDLNQPQHFGDGTRLSIL.

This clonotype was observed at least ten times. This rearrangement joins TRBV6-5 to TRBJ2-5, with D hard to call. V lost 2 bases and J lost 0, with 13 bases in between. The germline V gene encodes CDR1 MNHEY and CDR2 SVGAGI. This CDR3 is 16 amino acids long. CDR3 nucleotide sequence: TGTGCCAGCAGTTACGGGAACTGGAAGTACCAAGAGACCCAGTACTTC. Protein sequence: CASSYGNWKYQETQYF.

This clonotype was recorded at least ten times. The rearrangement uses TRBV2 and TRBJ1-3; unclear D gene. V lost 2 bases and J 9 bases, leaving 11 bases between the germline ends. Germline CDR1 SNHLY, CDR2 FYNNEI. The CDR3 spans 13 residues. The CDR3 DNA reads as TGTGCCAGCAGTGAACTGGCGGGGAGCACCATATATTTT. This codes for CASSELAGSTIYF.

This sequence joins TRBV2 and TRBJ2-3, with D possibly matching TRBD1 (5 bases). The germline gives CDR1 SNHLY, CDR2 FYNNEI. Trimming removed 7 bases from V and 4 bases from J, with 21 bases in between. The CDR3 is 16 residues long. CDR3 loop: CASTRWVWKGADTQYF. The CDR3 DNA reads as TGTGCCAGCACCCGATGGGTCTGGAAAGGGGCAGATACGCAGTATTTT. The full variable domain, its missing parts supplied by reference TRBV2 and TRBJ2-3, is EPEVTQTPSHQVTQMGQEVILRCVPISNHLYFYWYRQILGQKVEFLVSFYNNEISEKSEIFDDQFSVERPDGSNFTLKIRSTKLEDSAMYFCASTRWVWKGADTQYFGPGTRLTVL.

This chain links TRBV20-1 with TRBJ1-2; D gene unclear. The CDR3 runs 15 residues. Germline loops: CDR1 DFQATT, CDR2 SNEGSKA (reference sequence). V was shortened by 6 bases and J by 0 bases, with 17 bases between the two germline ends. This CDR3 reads CSAPERTAANYGYTF. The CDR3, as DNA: TGCAGTGCCCCCGAGAGAACAGCCGCTAACTATGGCTACACCTTC.

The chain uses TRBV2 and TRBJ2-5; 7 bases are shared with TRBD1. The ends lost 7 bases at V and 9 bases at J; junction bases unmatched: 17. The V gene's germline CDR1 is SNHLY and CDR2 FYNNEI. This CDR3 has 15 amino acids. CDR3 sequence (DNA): TGTGCCAGCACGGTTGGGAGAAACAGGGGTGAGGCCCAGTACTTC. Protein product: CASTVGRNRGEAQYF.

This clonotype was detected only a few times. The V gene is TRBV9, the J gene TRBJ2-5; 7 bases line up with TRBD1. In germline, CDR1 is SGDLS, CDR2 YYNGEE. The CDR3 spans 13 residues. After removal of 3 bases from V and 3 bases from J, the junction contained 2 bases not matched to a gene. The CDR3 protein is CASSAQGEETQYF. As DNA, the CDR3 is TGTGCCAGCAGCGCGCAGGGGGAAGAGACCCAGTACTTC.

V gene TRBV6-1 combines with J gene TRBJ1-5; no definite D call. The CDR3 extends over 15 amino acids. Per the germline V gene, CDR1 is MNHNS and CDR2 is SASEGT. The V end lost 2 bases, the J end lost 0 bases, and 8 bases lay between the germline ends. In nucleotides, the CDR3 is TGTGCCAGCAGTGAAAACAGATATAGCAATCAGCCCCAGCATTTT. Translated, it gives CASSENRYSNQPQHF.

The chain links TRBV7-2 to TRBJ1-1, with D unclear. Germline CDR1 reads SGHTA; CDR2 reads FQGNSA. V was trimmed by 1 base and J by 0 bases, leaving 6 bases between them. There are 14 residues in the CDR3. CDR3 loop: CASSLGSVNTEAFF. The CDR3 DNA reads TGTGCCAGCAGCTTAGGCTCAGTGAACACTGAAGCTTTCTTT. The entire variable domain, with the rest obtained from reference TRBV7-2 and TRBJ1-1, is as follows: GAGVSQSPSNKVTEKGKDVELRCDPISGHTALYWYRQSLGQGLEFLIYFQGNSAPDKSGLPSDRFSAERTGGSVSTLTIQRTQQEDSAVYLCASSLGSVNTEAFFGQGTRLTVV.